The rows below give T cell receptor beta chains drawn from one sample of a study of response to subunit inactivated influenza vaccine. TCRdb called the RT-PCR reads again in MiXCR, with one record for every CDR3 protein. The data show more than 450,000 distinct CDR3 sequences, roughly 10% seen once. The specimen comprised PBMCs from blood, sampled on the day of vaccination. Source of these receptors: a man over 45 who received an inactivated influenza vaccine. CDR3s include the opening cysteine and the closing phenylalanine or tryptophan. Fields, in order: D gene, J gene, V gene, clone size, CDR3 protein, CDR3 DNA. A D gene is named only where the DNA matches it firmly. Expanded clones are given a class, and other clones once, few, many or no size at all.

>-|TRBJ2-7|TRBV18|-
CASSYGPQGEQYF
TGTGCCAGCTCATACGGCCCTCAGGGGGAGCAGTACTTC
>TRBD2|TRBJ2-1|TRBV6-4|-
CASPSGRIYNEQFF
TGTGCCAGCCCTAGCGGGAGGATATACAATGAGCAGTTCTTC
>TRBD1|TRBJ1-1|TRBV5-1|few
CASSFETGWGNEAFF
TGCGCCAGCAGCTTCGAGACAGGGTGGGGAAATGAAGCTTTCTTT
>-|TRBJ1-1|TRBV12-3/TRBV12-4|few
CASSERNTEAFF
TGTGCCAGCAGTGAGAGGAACACTGAAGCTTTCTTT
>-|TRBJ2-3|TRBV3-2|-
CARSLANWYLWGGTDTQYF
TGTGCCCGCAGTTTAGCGAATTGGTACCTTTGGGGGGGCACAGATACGCAGTATTTT
>TRBD1|TRBJ2-1|TRBV19|few
CASRTDRGNEQFF
TGTGCCAGTAGAACAGACAGGGGCAATGAGCAGTTCTTC
>-|TRBJ1-6|TRBV3-1|few
CASSQDRHSPLHF
TGTGCCAGCAGCCAAGACAGACATTCACCCCTCCACTTT
>-|TRBJ2-7|TRBV7-2|many
CASSLYGSTYEQYF
TGTGCCAGCAGCTTATACGGTTCTACCTACGAGCAGTACTTC
>-|TRBJ2-7|TRBV5-1|-
CASSLSPHPSDEQYF
TGCGCCAGCAGCTTGTCTCCGCACCCTTCTGACGAGCAGTACTTC
>TRBD2|TRBJ2-5|TRBV5-1|-
CASSLAGGRSIGETQYF
TGCGCCAGCAGCTTGGCCGGCGGGAGGAGTATAGGAGAGACCCAGTACTTC
>TRBD2|TRBJ2-1|TRBV12-3/TRBV12-4|many
CASTGSGRTPSGNEQFF
TGTGCCAGCACCGGAAGCGGGAGGACCCCCTCGGGGAATGAGCAGTTCTTC
>TRBD2|TRBJ2-1|TRBV28|-
CASSLISSGRAWYNEQFF
TGTGCCAGCAGTTTAATCTCTAGCGGGAGGGCCTGGTACAATGAGCAGTTCTTC
>-|TRBJ1-1|TRBV12-3/TRBV12-4|-
CASSLSFGSGHTEAFF
TGTGCCAGCAGTTTAAGTTTCGGGAGCGGCCACACTGAAGCTTTCTTT
>TRBD1|TRBJ2-1|TRBV7-8|many
CASSEPGQGGNEQFF
TGTGCCAGCAGCGAACCGGGACAGGGGGGTAATGAGCAGTTCTTC
>TRBD2|TRBJ2-2|TRBV28|-
CASRGSFGELFF
TGTGCCAGCCGCGGGAGCTTCGGGGAGCTGTTTTTT
>TRBD1|TRBJ1-2|TRBV5-6|few
CASSFGTGSGYGYTF
TGTGCCAGCAGCTTTGGGACAGGGTCTGGCTATGGCTACACCTTC
>-|TRBJ1-5|TRBV19|few
CASSIGRIKGSDSNQPQHF
TGTGCCAGTAGTATAGGCCGAATAAAGGGGTCAGATAGCAATCAGCCCCAGCATTTT
>TRBD2|TRBJ2-5|TRBV6-1|many
CASSRHGLAGGLQETQYF
TGTGCCAGCAGCCGACATGGACTAGCGGGGGGCCTCCAAGAGACCCAGTACTTC
>-|TRBJ1-2|TRBV5-1|few
CASSEDGFSYGYTF
TGCGCCAGCAGCGAGGACGGGTTCTCCTATGGCTACACCTTC
>TRBD2|TRBJ2-1|TRBV7-9|-
CASSLPGSGGANEQFF
TGTGCCAGCAGCCTGCCAGGGAGCGGGGGGGCCAATGAGCAGTTCTTC
>-|TRBJ2-7|TRBV7-9|few
CASSPHANEQYF
TGTGCCAGCAGCCCTCACGCGAACGAGCAGTACTTC
>-|TRBJ2-1|TRBV15|many
CATSVSGGINEQFF
TGTGCCACCAGCGTTAGCGGCGGTATCAATGAGCAGTTCTTC
>-|TRBJ1-5|TRBV2|few
CASSREGGSNQPQHF
TGTGCCAGCAGTCGTGAGGGGGGTAGCAATCAGCCCCAGCATTTT
>-|TRBJ2-7|TRBV20-1|-
CSAARVTREGYEQYF
TGCAGTGCCGCCCGGGTCACTCGTGAGGGCTACGAGCAGTACTTC
>TRBD1|TRBJ2-3|TRBV24-1|-
CATSGQRSGRGRVTDTQYF
TGTGCCACCAGTGGTCAAAGGTCGGGCAGGGGGCGAGTCACAGATACGCAGTATTTT
>-|TRBJ2-7|TRBV7-2|few
CASSPSSAGYEQYF
TGTGCCAGCAGCCCATCATCCGCCGGCTACGAGCAGTACTTC
>-|TRBJ2-2|TRBV20-1|-
CSAYPGQNTGELFF
TGCAGTGCTTACCCGGGACAGAACACCGGGGAGCTGTTTTTT
>-|TRBJ2-7|TRBV10-3|few
CAISGVESEQYF
TGTGCCATCAGTGGGGTAGAGAGCGAGCAGTACTTC
>-|TRBJ1-5|TRBV29-1|-
CSVSDSLSNQPQHF
TGCAGCGTTTCGGACAGTCTTAGCAATCAGCCCCAGCATTTT
>-|TRBJ2-2|TRBV7-2|-
CASSSKRGSNTGELFF
TGTGCCAGCAGCTCCAAAAGAGGGTCGAACACCGGGGAGCTGTTTTTT
>-|TRBJ1-3|TRBV29-1|few
CSVGGVAGTNRWSGNTIYF
TGCAGCGTTGGAGGGGTGGCCGGAACCAACCGATGGTCTGGAAACACCATATATTTT
>TRBD1|TRBJ2-1|TRBV18|few
CASSSSRRDRGPGSYNEQFF
TGTGCCAGCTCAAGCTCTCGCCGGGACAGGGGGCCAGGCTCCTACAATGAGCAGTTCTTC
>-|TRBJ2-1|TRBV15|few
CATSRDLRNEQFF
TGTGCCACCAGCAGAGACCTAAGGAATGAGCAGTTCTTC
>-|TRBJ2-7|TRBV4-3|once
CASSQLGPGADPYEQYF
TGCGCCAGCAGCCAACTGGGGCCGGGAGCGGATCCCTACGAGCAGTACTTC
>TRBD2|TRBJ2-1|TRBV18|-
CASSPPTSGRTYNEQFF
TGTGCCAGCTCACCTCCGACTAGCGGGAGGACCTACAATGAGCAGTTCTTC
>TRBD2|TRBJ2-1|TRBV7-3|few
CASSSDGLADLYNEQFF
TGTGCCAGCAGCTCAGATGGACTAGCGGATCTATACAATGAGCAGTTCTTC
>TRBD2|TRBJ2-1|TRBV20-1|-
CSARVSGSVFSYNEQFF
TGCAGTGCTAGAGTTAGCGGGAGTGTCTTCTCCTACAATGAGCAGTTCTTC
>-|TRBJ2-7|TRBV5-1|many
CASSSGQQSDEQYF
TGCGCCAGCAGCTCGGGACAACAATCGGACGAGCAGTACTTC
>TRBD1|TRBJ2-4|TRBV3-1|-
CASSPRDRGVSHF
TGTGCCAGCAGCCCCCGGGACAGGGGGGTGTCACACTTC
>TRBD2|TRBJ2-5|TRBV20-1|few
CSARDFGLAGETQYF
TGCAGTGCTAGAGACTTCGGACTAGCGGGAGAGACCCAGTACTTC
>-|TRBJ1-1|TRBV3-1|-
CASSQVGVTEAFF
TGTGCCAGCAGCCAAGTGGGTGTAACTGAAGCTTTCTTT
>TRBD2|TRBJ2-5|TRBV6-5|few
CASSFLAGASETQYF
TGTGCCAGCAGTTTCCTAGCGGGAGCCTCCGAGACCCAGTACTTC
>TRBD2|TRBJ2-5|TRBV5-1|many
CASSLASGGAAETQYF
TGCGCCAGCAGCTTGGCTTCGGGGGGGGCCGCAGAGACCCAGTACTTC
>-|TRBJ2-7|TRBV20-1|-
CSASIVGYEQYF
TGCAGTGCTAGTATCGTAGGGTACGAGCAGTACTTC